A single sample gave rise to the 10 T cell receptor beta chains below, sequenced in a study of molecular identifiers for immune sequencing clone quantification. TCRdb passed the PCR reads through MiXCR, listing each CDR3 protein once. The table shows about 640,000 distinct CDR3 sequences, with less than 20% occurring only once. Sequencing was done on a sample of naive CD8+ T cells from blood, with Jurkat cell RNA spiked in. Subset: FACS-sorted CD8+CD4-CCR7+CD45RA+ naive T cells. The receptors come from a human donor in good health. Some libraries in this study had Jurkat cell RNA spiked in.

This clonotype came up many times. This chain uses TRBV3-1 with TRBJ2-3; the D is unclear. CDR1 LGHDT and CDR2 YNNKEL come from the germline V gene (reference sequence). The CDR3 extends over 15 amino acids. Trimming removed 0 bases from V and 2 bases from J, with 9 bases in between. CDR3 region: CASSQDQIYTDTQYF. CDR3 sequence (DNA): TGTGCCAGCAGCCAAGATCAGATTTACACAGATACGCAGTATTTT.

A remark on this clonotype: A much larger clone is a single base away; this may be a read error. The chain employs TRBV20-1 and TRBJ2-7; TRBD1 might be the D (5 bases). Germline-derived CDR1 and CDR2 are DFQATT and SNEGSKA (reference sequence). Deletions cut 3 bases from V and 1 base from J, with 16 bases between. This CDR3 contains 15 residues. The CDR3 reads CSASRTEDMSYEQYF. The CDR3 nucleotides read TGCAGTGCTAGTCGTACCGAGGACATGTCCTACGAGCAGTACTTC.

V gene TRBV27 combines with J gene TRBJ1-6; TRBD1 matches at 8 bases. Trimming took 5 bases from V and 9 from J; bases not matched to a gene: 9. Germline V gives CDR1 MNHEY, CDR2 SMNVEV (reference sequence). The CDR3 sequence is 15 residues long. The CDR3 region is CASSITQGVSSPLHF. For the CDR3, the DNA is TGTGCCAGCAGTATAACACAGGGGGTTAGTTCACCCCTCCACTTT.

About this clonotype itself: A much larger clone lies a single base off, so this may be a read error. The chain joins TRBV27 to TRBJ2-3, with D unresolved. CDR3 length: 15 residues. The V gene lost 5 bases and the J gene lost 7 bases, with 19 bases spanning the gap. Germline V lookup: CDR1 MNHEY, CDR2 SMNVEV (reference sequence). For the CDR3, the DNA is TGTGCCAGCAGTCCTAACCCGGACGGACCTAATACGCAGTATTTT. It is translated as CASSPNPDGPNTQYF.

This clonotype was counted only a few times. The V call is TRBV20-1, the J call TRBJ1-3; TRBD1 matches 9 bases. CDR1 and CDR2 (germline): DFQATT, SNEGSKA (reference sequence). The V and J ends lost 0 bases and 0 bases, in that order; junction bases with no gene match: 12. The CDR3 sequence is 19 residues long. For the CDR3, the DNA is TGCAGTGCTAGAGACCGCGGACAGGGGACGTTCGGCTCTGGAAACACCATATATTTT. Amino acid sequence: CSARDRGQGTFGSGNTIYF.

The V gene is TRBV30, the J gene TRBJ2-7; no firm D call. CDR3 length: 13 residues. V shed 3 bases and J shed 3 bases, with 12 bases lying between them. The germline CDR1 and CDR2 sequences are GTSNPN and SVGIG (reference sequence). CDR3 loop: CAWSRAFNYEQYF. CDR3 sequence (DNA): TGTGCCTGGAGCAGAGCTTTTAACTACGAGCAGTACTTC.

This clonotype came up many times. The chain is built from TRBV27 and TRBJ1-1; D gene uncertain. The CDR3 spans 13 residues. Germline CDR1 MNHEY, CDR2 SMNVEV (reference sequence). Trimming shortened V by 3 bases and J by 1 base, and 6 bases separated the two germline ends. The CDR3 DNA follows: TGTGCCAGCAGTTTTGTTACGAACACTGAAGCTTTCTTT. This gives the protein CASSFVTNTEAFF.

A note on this clonotype: A much larger clone differs from this one at a single base, so this may be a read error. This chain uses TRBV4-2 with TRBJ1-1; no clear D gene. The CDR3 runs to 11 residues. Per germline, CDR1 LGHNA and CDR2 YNFKEQ. The DNA of the CDR3 is TGTGCCAGCAGCCAAAGTAGTGAAGCTTCCTTT. This gives the protein CASSQSSEASF.

This clonotype was observed many times. The V and J genes are TRBV27 and TRBJ1-4; a possible D gene is TRBD1 (6 bases). The germline CDR1 and CDR2 sequences are MNHEY and SMNVEV (reference sequence). The CDR3 has 15 amino acids. Trimming shortened V by 5 bases and J by 6 bases, and 16 bases separated the two germline ends. The CDR3 nucleotides are TGTGCCAGCAGTCCACGGACAGTCCCTTATGAAAAACTGTTTTTT. This translates into CASSPRTVPYEKLFF. Drawing the rest from reference TRBV27 and TRBJ1-4, the complete variable domain is EAQVTQNPRYLITVTGKKLTVTCSQNMNHEYMSWYRQDPGLGLRQIYYSMNVEVTDKGDVPEGYKVSRKEKRNFPLILESPSPNQTSLYFCASSPRTVPYEKLFFGSGTQLSVL.

V gene TRBV20-1 combines with J gene TRBJ2-7, with TRBD2 matching over 10 bases. V lost 6 bases, J lost 0 bases, and 11 bases stayed unmatched. Looked up from germline, CDR1 is DFQATT and CDR2 is SNEGSKA (reference sequence). The length of the CDR3 is 16 residues. This CDR3 reads CSALGTSDLSSYEQYF. CDR3 DNA sequence: TGCAGTGCCCTCGGGACTAGCGACTTGAGCTCCTACGAGCAGTACTTC.